This section outlines one TCR beta chain sequence together with its context. The target antigen is unknown. The primer mix had 60 Vbeta and 13 Jbeta primers. Data came from immunoSEQ multiplex PCR; TCRdb stores just in-frame clones and leaves some out. This sample carries under 200,000 clones, 75% to 90% of them seen once, and the ten largest clones take approximately 2.1%. The data belong to a study of cytomegalovirus exposure and HLA in healthy donors. Study findings and constraints: According to reports, the classifier identified cytomegalovirus status with high specificity and sensitivity. At a 0.05 false discovery rate, a later analysis found 18,000 or so TCR beta sequences to be associated with HLA alleles.

CDR1 and CDR2 from the germline V gene are MNHEY and SMNVEV (reference sequence). The CDR3 sequence is 16 residues long. V lost 4 bases to trimming and J lost 3 bases, with 16 bases between them. This chain connects TRBV27 to TRBJ1-5, with D possibly being TRBD1 (6 bases). The sequencing input was PBMCs. The TCR was taken from a male donor in good health and CMV-seronegative. CDR3 sequence (DNA): TGTGCCAGCAGTTCAACCGCGGGGGCCATCAATCAGCCCCAGCATTTT. This encodes CASSSTAGAINQPQHF.